This T cell receptor (beta chain) was recorded in a study of shared clonotypes between healthy human individuals (TCRdb year 2020). For context, the study as a whole: A few men and a couple of women, aged 18 to 49 years, made up the cohort. For each donor, CD4 naive and CD4 memory were each run on three plates, CD8 naive on two plates, and CD8 memory on one plate. Blood TCR repertoires of about five healthy adults were deeply sequenced to estimate repertoire size and the extent of clonotype sharing between individuals. To increase sequencing depth and limit assay-specific biases, TCR repertoire library preparation and sequencing were carried out by different laboratories using diverse techniques. Leukapheresis yielded between about 0.85 and 9.5 billion PBMCs per donor.

The investigation overall reported the following: Incomplete sequencing was indicated by rarefaction of sorted-subset datasets, despite the large sequencing depth. Because the study included a small number of donors, the genetic and exposure-history diversity represented was limited. Sampling was restricted to blood, and TCR repertoires in tissue are likely to differ from TCR repertoires in blood. Larger estimated clonotype richness was generally found for naive subsets than for memory subsets. Clonotypes shared by all four sorted-subset donors showed higher generation probabilities than non-shared clonotypes. Based on pairwise subsampling, the degree of clonotype sharing among donors was expected to be affected by sequencing depth. Sharing across four donors was observed for approximately 5% of naive CD4, less than 4% of naive CD8, about 2.3% of memory CD4, and roughly 0.43% of memory CD8 clonotypes.

Trimming costs V 0 bases and J 1 base, and their ends lie 22 bases apart. From its cysteine to its phenylalanine, the CDR3 spans 20 amino acids. The entry retains the CDR3 DNA only, 60 bases that are in frame from base 1. Based on the germline V gene, the CDR1 and CDR2 sequences are SGHAT and FQNNGV. Using the deep immunoSEQ assay, multiplex PCR amplified TCR CDR3 regions from genomic DNA. Extracted genomic DNA from each cell subset was distributed evenly across all wells of several immunoSEQ 96-well plates, and each plate was treated as a replicate. For sorted subsets, about 220 ng of genomic DNA, equivalent to around 31,000 T cell genomes, went into each replicate PCR. Purified libraries were measured with a Qubit 3.0 fluorometer, size-checked on a Bioanalyzer 2100, and measured again with the KAPA Library Quantification kit. Every immunoSEQ 96-well plate was sequenced on a dedicated single-read 150-cycle Illumina NextSeq 550 flow cell. The original methods were these. Because only junctional sequences without quality scores were contained in the immunoSEQ output, filtering matching that applied to full-length reads could not be performed. To assign V/J genes and CDR3, sequences were annotated using PyIR, a Python wrapper for IgBLAST v1.9, with IMGT germline references. Any read was removed if the V/J assignment was weak (E-value above 1e-6), the CDR3 was missing, or the read contained stop codons, out-of-frame junctions, or ambiguous translated residues. V3J clonotypes were defined by identical inferred V gene, J gene, and CDR3 amino acid sequence. Percentage overlap between repertoires was calculated by dividing the number of shared unique clonotypes by the size of the smaller repertoire. RTK rarefaction, the Chao1 estimator, and Recon v2.1 estimates of unobserved clonotypes were used to assess repertoire richness. OLGA was used to compute generation probabilities for all TCRbeta clonotypes that the gDNA method yielded from a few donors. This immuneACCESS table, as held by TCRdb, lists in-frame sequences with V and J called but not all clones. Of the missing ones, under half trace to an unresolved V gene in checked studies; the others have no known cause. V, J and clone size reflect that table, while D and trimming were determined from the DNA. This sample gives 550,000 to 850,000 clones in total; about two thirds of them show up just once. The top ten clonotypes cover approximately 1.7% of the sample.

With regard to this clone: Its recognized antigen is unknown. No qualities accompany the bases; no much larger clone lies one base away.

The donors were healthy, HIV-negative adults who had no recently reported acute infections or vaccinations. Every donor was a Caucasian adult living in Nashville, Tennessee, USA. CD4+ T cells were enriched through magnetic negative selection, after which naive cells were positively selected on CD45RA and the remaining negative fraction served as the memory subset. Blood was collected by leukapheresis, and PBMCs were isolated by Ficoll-Histopaque density gradient centrifugation and then cryopreserved in liquid nitrogen vapor phase. Analytical flow cytometry was used to check the purity and quantity of each magnetically sorted T cell population. Genomic DNA was isolated from every sorted fraction and measured by UV absorbance on a Nanodrop 2000c.

Sequencing was carried out using memory CD4+ T cells sorted from blood. According to the study, the label for this sample's cell subset or site signals: CD45RA-negative fraction. The rearranged chain carries TRBV11-2 and TRBJ1-3; TRBD1 could be the D gene, as 6 bases match. The clonotype comes from a woman aged 25 to 39 in good health. The DNA is as follows: TGTGCCAGCAGCTTAGAGAGGTCCTCCAAAACAGGGCTATCTGGAAACACCATATATTTT. Translated, it reads CASSLERSSKTGLSGNTIYF.